This TCR beta chain was recovered during a study of TIL therapy for anti-PD-1-resistant metastatic lung cancer. This was the immunoSEQ v3 assay. TCRdb's table, derived via immunoSEQ multiplex PCR, lists solely in-frame clones and lacks some. The sample consists of more than 20,000 clones, approximately 77% of them appearing once. Time point of the sample: pre-treatment sample, taken before nivolumab and TIL therapy. Tumor tissue came from excised metastases, mostly pleural nodules or supraclavicular lymph nodes. Regarding the study as a whole: Treatment-naive, never-smoker and oncogene-addicted patients were overrepresented in this highly selected cohort. TIL cultures after expansion showed higher clonality and lower diversity than baseline tumor (median around 5.9% vs 31%).

This clone was picked up one time. Its antigen is not known. The sequence came from a person between 25 and 80 years old with non-small cell lung cancer. The specimen was tumor tissue, collected at baseline.

The CDR3 sequence is CASRPRDRPAEYGYTF. In nucleotides, the CDR3 is TGTGCCAGCCGCCCTCGGGACAGGCCGGCGGAATATGGCTACACCTTC. V is TRBV19 and J is TRBJ1-2, with 8 positions matching TRBD1. The CDR3 totals 16 residues. J gave up 5 bases and V 9 bases, and 17 bases lay outside the gene matches. The germline V gene encodes CDR1 LNHDA and CDR2 SQIVND (reference sequence). Full variable domain (rest looked up from reference TRBV19 and TRBJ1-2): DGGITQSPKYLFRKEGQNVTLSCEQNLNHDAMYWYRQDPGQGLRLIYYSQIVNDFQKGDIAEGYSVSREKKESFPLTVTSAQKNPTAFYLCASRPRDRPAEYGYTFGSGTRLTVV.